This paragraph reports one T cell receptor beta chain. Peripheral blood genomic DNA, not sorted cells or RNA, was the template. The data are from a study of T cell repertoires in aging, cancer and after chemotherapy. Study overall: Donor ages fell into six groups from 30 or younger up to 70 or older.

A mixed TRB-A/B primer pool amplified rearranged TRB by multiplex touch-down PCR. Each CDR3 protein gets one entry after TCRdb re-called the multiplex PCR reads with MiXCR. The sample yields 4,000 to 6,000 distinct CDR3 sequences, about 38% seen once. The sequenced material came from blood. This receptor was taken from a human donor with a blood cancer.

CDR3 in amino acids: CASSYAGDGNKNIQYF. The CDR3 bases are TGTGCCAGCAGTTACGCTGGAGACGGTAACAAAAACATTCAGTACTTC. This chain uses TRBV6-5 with TRBJ2-4; no clear D. Looked up from germline, CDR1 is MNHEY and CDR2 is SVGAGI. The CDR3 spans 16 residues. The V gene lost 2 bases and the J gene lost 3 bases, with 14 bases spanning the gap.